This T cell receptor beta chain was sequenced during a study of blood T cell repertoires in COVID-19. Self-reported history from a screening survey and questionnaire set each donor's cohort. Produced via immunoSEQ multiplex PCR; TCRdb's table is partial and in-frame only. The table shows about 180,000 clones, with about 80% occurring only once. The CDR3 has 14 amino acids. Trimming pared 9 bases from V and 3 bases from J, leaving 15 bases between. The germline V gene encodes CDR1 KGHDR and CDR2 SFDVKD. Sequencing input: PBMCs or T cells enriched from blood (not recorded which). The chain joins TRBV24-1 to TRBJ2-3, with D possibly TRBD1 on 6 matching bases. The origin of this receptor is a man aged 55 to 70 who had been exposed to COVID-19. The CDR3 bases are TGTGCCACCTCTCCCTCGCAGGGGACAGATACGCAGTATTTT. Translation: CATSPSQGTDTQYF.